These 4 T cell receptor beta chains share one sample of origin, sequenced in a study of shared clonotypes between healthy human individuals. Clones were read by immunoSEQ multiplex PCR, and TCRdb kept only the in-frame ones, dropping some. The sample contains 1 million to 1.2 million clones, around three quarters of which appear only once. What was sequenced was memory CD4+ T cells from PBMCs. Subset: CD45RA-negative fraction. Receptors originate from a young man in good health. Some clones in this sample may be carry-over from other donors' samples.

The chain is built from TRBV19 and TRBJ2-5, with D possibly matching TRBD1 (5 bases). The V gene lost 1 base and the J gene lost 5 bases, with 14 bases spanning the gap. Germline V CDR1 and CDR2: LNHDA, SQIVND (reference sequence). This CDR3 region has 15 residues. The CDR3 here is CASSIALDIGETQYF. The CDR3 region has the DNA TGTGCCAGTAGTATAGCCCTGGACATAGGCGAGACCCAGTACTTC.

In nucleotides, the CDR3 is TGTGCCAGCAGCTTAGTCCCAGATAGCTACGAGCAGTACTTC. Amino acid sequence: CASSLVPDSYEQYF. This chain connects TRBV7-2 to TRBJ2-7; D gene uncertain. The CDR3 loop spans 14 amino acids. V was pared by 1 base and J by 3 bases, with 10 bases between. Germline V lookup: CDR1 SGHTA, CDR2 FQGNSA. The variable domain in full, completed from reference TRBV7-2 and TRBJ2-7, reads GAGVSQSPSNKVTEKGKDVELRCDPISGHTALYWYRQSLGQGLEFLIYFQGNSAPDKSGLPSDRFSAERTGGSVSTLTIQRTQQEDSAVYLCASSLVPDSYEQYFGPGTRLTVT.

This clone was observed a single time. The rearrangement uses TRBV19 and TRBJ1-4; unclear D gene. CDR1 is LNHDA, CDR2 SQIVND, per germline (reference sequence). The CDR3 totals 14 residues. The V gene lost 8 bases and the J gene lost 0 bases, with 10 bases spanning the gap. Here the CDR3 reads CASGSGATNEKLFF. Here the CDR3 DNA reads TGTGCCAGTGGTAGCGGGGCAACTAATGAAAAACTGTTTTTT.

This chain uses TRBV14 with TRBJ2-1; D is unresolved. In germline, CDR1 is SGHDN, CDR2 FVKESK. CDR3 size: 14 residues. V lost 6 bases, J lost 7 bases, and 16 bases lay in between. The CDR3 coding sequence is TGTGCCAGCAGGCTGGGCTTGAATGGGAATGAGCAGTTCTTC. It is translated as CASRLGLNGNEQFF.